The 27 T cell receptor beta chains in this list originate from one sample, sequenced in a study of siplizumab effects on memory and regulatory T cells. No antigen has been identified for these receptors. The mixed lymphocyte reaction cells were grown together in coculture at 37°C for around 6 days. The table came from immunoSEQ multiplex PCR; TCRdb's copy has only in-frame clones and leaves some out. The repertoire holds about 18,000 clones, with roughly 49% as singletons. The sample consisted of CFSE-low (dividing) CD4+ T cells sorted from an allogeneic mixed lymphocyte reaction. The source is a human donor in good health; the cells came from an allogeneic mixed lymphocyte reaction.

The chain is built from TRBV7-9 and TRBJ1-4; D is unresolved. Germline assignment: CDR1 SEHNR and CDR2 FQNEAQ (reference sequence). Trimming pared 5 bases from V and 8 bases from J, leaving 12 bases between. The length of the CDR3 is 13 residues. Written as DNA, the CDR3 is TGTGCCAGCAGCCAAGGCTCGGGGGAAAAACTGTTTTTT. This encodes CASSQGSGEKLFF.

This clone has just one count. The J gene is TRBJ2-7, the V gene TRBV4-2; 13 bases map to TRBD2. Germline-derived CDR1 and CDR2 are LGHNA and YNFKEQ. The CDR3 contains 16 residues. With 6 bases clipped from V and 7 bases from J, the junction kept 12 bases outside the gene matches. The CDR3 nucleotides are TGTGCCAGCAGGCAATCCCTGACTAGCGGGGGGAATGAGCAGTACTTC. It yields the protein CASRQSLTSGGNEQYF.

This clone was seen only a few times. Other DNA sequences in the sample encode the same CDR3. This chain connects TRBV7-2 to TRBJ2-5, with D unclear. The germline V and J ends were trimmed by 3 bases and 4 bases, with 9 bases remaining between them. In germline, CDR1 is SGHTA, CDR2 FQGNSA. The CDR3 extends over 13 amino acids. The CDR3 bases are TGTGCCAGCAGCTTTTCAAGAGGAGAGACCCAGTACTTC. It codes for CASSFSRGETQYF.

This chain connects TRBV5-1 to TRBJ1-3, with D tentatively TRBD1 (5 bases). The CDR3 covers 15 residues. From germline, CDR1 is SGHRS and CDR2 YFSETQ. V was shortened by 4 bases and J by 0 bases, with 11 bases between the two germline ends. The chain's CDR3 is CASSRDGDSGNTIYF. For the CDR3, the DNA is TGCGCCAGCAGCCGGGACGGCGACTCTGGAAACACCATATATTTT.

This clone was counted a few times. The rearrangement uses TRBV6-1 and TRBJ1-2, with D perhaps TRBD1 (6 bases). The CDR3 covers 13 residues. The V end was cut by 2 bases, the J end by 5 bases, with 9 bases between. From germline, CDR1 is MNHNS and CDR2 SASEGT. The CDR3 DNA reads as TGTGCCAGCAGTGAAATAGGGGGATATGGCTACACCTTC. Translating gives CASSEIGGYGYTF.

The rearrangement joins TRBV2 to TRBJ2-2, with unresolved D. V was pared by 8 bases and J by 2 bases, with 6 bases between. This CDR3 contains 12 residues. Germline values: CDR1 SNHLY, CDR2 FYNNEI. The CDR3 protein is CASGTNTGELFF. DNA of the CDR3: TGTGCCAGCGGTACTAACACCGGGGAGCTGTTTTTT.

The chain is built from TRBV11-2 and TRBJ1-1; tentatively, D is TRBD1 (6 bases). V lost 3 bases to trimming and J lost 7 bases, with 15 bases between them. The CDR3 loop spans 14 amino acids. The germline V gene has CDR1 SGHAT and CDR2 FQNNGV. The DNA of the CDR3 is TGTGCCAGCAGCTTTCGGACAGCGTCAAATGAAGCTTTCTTT. Its translation: CASSFRTASNEAFF. Full variable domain (outside the CDR3, taken from reference TRBV11-2 and TRBJ1-1): EAGVAQSPRYKIIEKRQSVAFWCNPISGHATLYWYQQILGQGPKLLIQFQNNGVVDDSQLPKDRFSAERLKGVDSTLKIQPAKLEDSAVYLCASSFRTASNEAFFGQGTRLTVV.

This clone was seen a few times. The V and J genes are TRBV5-4 and TRBJ1-4; unclear D gene. The CDR3 covers 12 residues. V dropped 8 bases and J dropped 4 bases, with 9 bases sitting between them. The V gene's germline CDR1 is SGHNT and CDR2 YYREEE (reference sequence). CDR3 coding DNA: TGTGCCAGTGGGTCCTTTAATGAAAAACTGTTTTTT. Residues: CASGSFNEKLFF.

The V gene is TRBV29-1, the J gene TRBJ1-5; 7 positions agree with TRBD1. CDR1 SQVTM and CDR2 ANQGSEA come from the germline V gene. CDR3 length equals 13 residues. After removal of 2 bases from V and 2 bases from J, the junction contained 0 bases not matched to a gene. This CDR3 reads CSVEQGGNQPQHF. The CDR3 DNA is TGCAGCGTTGAACAGGGGGGCAATCAGCCCCAGCATTTT.

This chain uses TRBV19 with TRBJ1-2; D unclear. The CDR3 is 15 residues long. Germline V lookup: CDR1 LNHDA, CDR2 SQIVND (reference sequence). The ends were cut back, 4 bases at V and 5 bases at J, with 17 bases in the middle. The CDR3 protein is CASSRIGAGLYGYTF. Written as DNA, the CDR3 is TGTGCCAGTAGTAGGATAGGTGCCGGATTGTATGGCTACACCTTC.

The V and J genes are TRBV5-1 and TRBJ1-1, with 7 bases aligning to TRBD1. The ends lost 5 bases at V and 1 base at J; junction bases unmatched: 2. Per the germline V gene, CDR1 is SGHRS and CDR2 is YFSETQ. The CDR3 spans 13 residues. The CDR3 protein is CASSRQGNTEAFF. The CDR3 nucleotides read TGCGCCAGCAGTCGACAGGGGAACACTGAAGCTTTCTTT.

J is TRBJ2-3 and V is TRBV4-2; 8 bases line up with TRBD2. This CDR3 contains 16 residues. Germline V gene sequence: CDR1 LGHNA, CDR2 YNFKEQ. The J segment lost 2 bases and the V segment lost 1 base, leaving 5 bases of the junction unmatched. The CDR3 DNA is TGTGCCAGCAGCCAAGGGCCAGCGGGGGTCACAGATACGCAGTATTTT. It yields the protein CASSQGPAGVTDTQYF.

The chain combines TRBV5-1 with TRBJ2-5; TRBD1 matches at 7 bases. Germline CDR1 and CDR2: SGHRS and YFSETQ. With 3 bases clipped from V and 1 base from J, the junction kept 3 bases outside the gene matches. The CDR3 loop spans 14 amino acids. The CDR3 DNA reads TGCGCCAGCAGCTCGGGACAGCTCCAAGAGACCCAGTACTTC. It yields the protein CASSSGQLQETQYF.

This clone came up a few times. The V gene is TRBV7-2, the J gene TRBJ2-5; TRBD1 is a possible D gene (6 bases). With 6 bases removed from V and 1 base from J, the gap between germline ends came to 9 bases. There are 13 residues in the CDR3. CDR1 is SGHTA and CDR2 is FQGNSA in the germline V gene. CDR3 in DNA: TGTGCCAGCAGTAGGGGGACCCAAGAGACCCAGTACTTC. Translating gives CASSRGTQETQYF. The variable domain in full, with the rest retrieved from reference TRBV7-2 and TRBJ2-5, is GAGVSQSPSNKVTEKGKDVELRCDPISGHTALYWYRQSLGQGLEFLIYFQGNSAPDKSGLPSDRFSAERTGGSVSTLTIQRTQQEDSAVYLCASSRGTQETQYFGPGTRLLVL.

The V gene is TRBV28, the J gene TRBJ2-5, with 7 bases aligning to TRBD1. There are 13 residues in the CDR3. The germline gives CDR1 MDHEN, CDR2 SYDVKM. The ends lost 5 bases at V and 5 bases at J; junction bases unmatched: 5. This CDR3 is CASSRQGWETQYF. The CDR3 nucleotides read TGTGCCAGCAGTAGACAGGGTTGGGAGACCCAGTACTTC.

Regarding this clone: One junction end does not reproduce the germline sequence, and a read error may be involved. The gene calls are TRBV7-9 and TRBJ2-6, with D perhaps assigned TRBD1 or TRBD2 (5 bases each). Germline V CDR1 and CDR2: SEHNR, FQNEAQ (reference sequence). The CDR3 contains 18 residues. CDR3 sequence reads: CASSPPGAQTSGANVLIF. As DNA, the CDR3 is TGTGCCAGCAGCCCTCCCGGGGCACAGACCTCTGGGGCCAACGTCCTGATTTTC. Full variable domain (rest looked up from reference TRBV7-9 and TRBJ2-6): DTGVSQNPRHKITKRGQNVTFRCDPISEHNRLYWYRQTLGQGPEFLTYFQNEAQLEKSRLLSDRFSAERPKGSFSTLEIQRTEQGDSAMYLCASSPPGAQTSGANVLIFGAGSRLTVL.

On this clone: This CDR3 is missing its conserved last phenylalanine or tryptophan, likely due to a read error. This rearrangement joins TRBV6-5 to TRBJ1-2; no clear D gene. Germline lookup yields CDR1 MNHEY and CDR2 SVGAGI. The V gene lost 6 bases and the J gene lost 0 bases, with 11 bases spanning the gap. CDR3 length: 14 amino acids. CDR3 region: CASSDITTNYGYTL. In DNA, the CDR3 is TGTGCCAGCAGCGACATTACTACTAACTATGGCTACACCCTC.

This clone was seen only once. The rearrangement joins TRBV6-1 to TRBJ1-1; D not certain. This CDR3 has 14 residues. Deletions cut 5 bases from V and 4 bases from J, with 14 bases between. Germline V gene sequence: CDR1 MNHNS, CDR2 SASEGT. CDR3 region: CASSSDRAATEAFF. In DNA form, the CDR3 reads TGTGCCAGCAGTAGCGACCGGGCGGCCACTGAAGCTTTCTTT.

This clone is termed medium-sized (0.01 to 0.1%). The genes are TRBV6-6 and TRBJ1-5, with D perhaps TRBD1 (6 bases). The length of the CDR3 is 13 residues. The V and J ends lost 4 bases and 10 bases respectively, with 14 bases between them. From germline, CDR1 is MNHNY and CDR2 SVGAGI (reference sequence). The CDR3 loop reads CASSLDSPQPQHF. CDR3 DNA: TGTGCCAGCAGTTTGGACAGTCCCCAACCCCAGCATTTT.

A remark on this clone: Other DNA sequences in the same sample also yield this CDR3. J is TRBJ1-4 and V is TRBV10-3; no firm D call. Per the germline V gene, CDR1 is ENHRY and CDR2 is SYGVKD. Between the trimmed V and J ends, which lost 4 bases and 5 bases, there was a span of 8 bases. The CDR3 is 13 amino acids. The CDR3 reads CAISVDRNEKLFF. The DNA for the CDR3 is TGTGCCATCAGTGTCGACCGGAATGAAAAACTGTTTTTT.

This CDR3 is CSTSRDRVPNSPLHF. CDR3 nucleotides: TGCAGCACATCCCGGGACAGGGTCCCGAATTCACCCCTCCACTTT. This rearrangement joins TRBV29-1 to TRBJ1-6; 9 bases line up with TRBD1. CDR3 length: 15 residues. CDR1 SQVTM and CDR2 ANQGSEA come from the germline V gene. Losses at the gene ends were 8 bases for V and 7 bases for J; bases not matched to a gene: 12.

The chain uses TRBV11-2 and TRBJ2-7; no clear D gene. Deletions cut 0 bases from V and 0 bases from J, with 9 bases between. Germline CDR1 SGHAT, CDR2 FQNNGV. This CDR3 is 15 amino acids long. CDR3 residues: CASSLEGGTSYEQYF. CDR3 DNA: TGTGCCAGCAGCTTAGAAGGCGGAACCTCCTACGAGCAGTACTTC.

The chain carries TRBV5-5 and TRBJ2-1; D not certain. This CDR3 region has 13 residues. V was cut by 2 bases and J by 7 bases, with 10 bases left in between. CDR1 and CDR2 (germline): SGHKS, YYEKEE (reference sequence). The CDR3 DNA sequence: TGTGCCAGCAGCTTTATGGATGGTAATGAGCAGTTCTTC. Protein product: CASSFMDGNEQFF. Drawing the rest from reference TRBV5-5 and TRBJ2-1, the complete variable domain is DAGVTQSPTHLIKTRGQQVTLRCSPISGHKSVSWYQQVLGQGPQFIFQYYEKEERGRGNFPDRFSARQFPNYSSELNVNALLLGDSALYLCASSFMDGNEQFFGPGTRLTVL.

The CDR3 sequence is CASSPPSGANVLTF. The CDR3 nucleotides read TGCGCCAGCAGCCCGCCATCTGGGGCCAACGTCCTGACTTTC. This chain connects TRBV5-1 to TRBJ2-6; D gene ambiguous. V gave up 4 bases and J gave up 1 base, with 6 bases separating them. Germline loops: CDR1 SGHRS, CDR2 YFSETQ. The CDR3 sequence is 14 residues long.

This clone rates as medium-sized. The sample contains more than one DNA sequence encoding this CDR3. The CDR3, as DNA: TGTGCCAGCAGTGAAGGCCGTTCTCCAAACTATGGCTACACCTTC. Translated: CASSEGRSPNYGYTF. This chain joins TRBV6-1 and TRBJ1-2; D is uncertain. Germline V gene data show CDR1 as MNHNS and CDR2 as SASEGT. V was trimmed by 1 base and J by 2 bases, leaving 11 bases between them. The CDR3 spans 15 residues.

The V call is TRBV27, the J call TRBJ1-4; D call uncertain. Trimming took off 5 bases at V and 8 bases at J, with 12 bases between the two ends. Germline V gives CDR1 MNHEY, CDR2 SMNVEV (reference sequence). This CDR3 comprises 13 residues. The CDR3 here is CASSLRMGEKLFF. CDR3 coding DNA: TGTGCCAGCAGTCTCCGGATGGGGGAAAAACTGTTTTTT. Drawing the rest from reference TRBV27 and TRBJ1-4, the complete variable domain is EAQVTQNPRYLITVTGKKLTVTCSQNMNHEYMSWYRQDPGLGLRQIYYSMNVEVTDKGDVPEGYKVSRKEKRNFPLILESPSPNQTSLYFCASSLRMGEKLFFGSGTQLSVL.

The chain has TRBV7-3 and TRBJ1-1; possibly TRBD1 for D (6 bases). V was shortened by 4 bases and J by 1 base, with 10 bases between the two germline ends. Germline-derived CDR1 and CDR2 are SGHTA and FQGTGA. The CDR3 contains 14 residues. CDR3 in DNA: TGTGCCAGCAGCTCAGGGGTCAGGAACACTGAAGCTTTCTTT. Translating it yields CASSSGVRNTEAFF.